This TCR beta chain was sequenced in a study of T cells in Graves' hyperthyroidism and ophthalmopathy. The study, taken as a whole, reports: Stable hyperthyroidism was separated from ophthalmopathy by a model based on 13 V-J features.

The CDR3 spans 13 residues. Germline V gene lookup returns CDR1 SGHTA and CDR2 FQGTGA. Trimming took 4 bases from V and 6 from J, leaving 12 bases between them. The investigators amplified TCR beta CDR3 regions from RNA transcripts. The HTBI primer set was used in a first-round RT-PCR of the TCR CDR3. TCRdb re-called the multiplex PCR reads through MiXCR, storing one row per CDR3 protein. The table records under 300,000 distinct CDR3 sequences, approximately 20% of them present only once. Clinical Activity Scores of at least 3, NOSPECS grades of at least 4 and durations under 3 months characterized ophthalmopathy patients. Uncontrolled infection, other autoimmune disease, pregnancy or lactation led to exclusion. This clonotype appeared many times. What it binds is not known.

Sequencing was carried out using blood. The chain combines TRBV7-3 with TRBJ2-5; a weak D match, TRBD1 (6 bases). The receptor was derived from a young man with Graves' ophthalmopathy. The CDR3 spells CASSSDRGKTQYF. The CDR3 DNA reads TGTGCCAGCAGCTCAGATAGGGGGAAGACCCAGTACTTC. The full variable domain, its missing parts supplied by reference TRBV7-3 and TRBJ2-5, is GAGVSQTPSNKVTEKGKYVELRCDPISGHTALYWYRQSLGQGPEFLIYFQGTGAADDSGLPNDRFFAVRPEGSVSTLKIQRTERGDSAVYLCASSSDRGKTQYFGPGTRLLVL.